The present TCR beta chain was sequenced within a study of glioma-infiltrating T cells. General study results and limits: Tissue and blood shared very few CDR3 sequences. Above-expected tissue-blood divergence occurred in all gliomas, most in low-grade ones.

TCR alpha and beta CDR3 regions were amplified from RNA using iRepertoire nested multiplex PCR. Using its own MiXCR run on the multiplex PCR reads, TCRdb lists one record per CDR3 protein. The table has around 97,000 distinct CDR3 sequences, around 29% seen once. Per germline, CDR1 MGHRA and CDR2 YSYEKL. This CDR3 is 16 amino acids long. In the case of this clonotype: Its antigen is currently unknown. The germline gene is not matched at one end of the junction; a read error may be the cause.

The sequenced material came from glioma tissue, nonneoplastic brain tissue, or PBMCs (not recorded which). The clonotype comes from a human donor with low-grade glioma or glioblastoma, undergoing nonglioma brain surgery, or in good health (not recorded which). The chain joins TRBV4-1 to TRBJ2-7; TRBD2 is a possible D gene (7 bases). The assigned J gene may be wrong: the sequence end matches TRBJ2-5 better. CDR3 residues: CASSQGGGDYRETQYF. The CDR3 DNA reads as TGTGCCAGCAGCCAAGGGGGGGGGGACTATCGAGAGACCCAGTACTTC.